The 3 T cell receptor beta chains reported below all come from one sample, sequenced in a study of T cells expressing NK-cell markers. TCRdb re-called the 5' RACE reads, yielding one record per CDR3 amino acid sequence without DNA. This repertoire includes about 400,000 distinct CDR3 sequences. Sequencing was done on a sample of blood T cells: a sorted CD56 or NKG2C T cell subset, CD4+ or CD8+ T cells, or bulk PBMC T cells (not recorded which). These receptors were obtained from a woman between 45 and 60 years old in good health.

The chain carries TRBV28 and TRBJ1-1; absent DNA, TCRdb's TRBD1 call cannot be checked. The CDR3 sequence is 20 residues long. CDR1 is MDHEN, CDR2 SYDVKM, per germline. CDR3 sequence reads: CASSRSYGQGGRFMNTEAFF. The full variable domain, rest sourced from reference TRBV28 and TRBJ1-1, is DVKVTQSSRYLVKRTGEKVFLECVQDMDHENMFWYRQDPGLGLRLIYFSYDVKMKEKGDIPEGYSVSREKKERFSLILESASTNQTSMYLCASSRSYGQGGRFMNTEAFFGQGTRLTVV.

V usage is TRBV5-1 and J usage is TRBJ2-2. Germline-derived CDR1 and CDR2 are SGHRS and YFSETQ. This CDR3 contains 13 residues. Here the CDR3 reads CASSATYTGELFF.

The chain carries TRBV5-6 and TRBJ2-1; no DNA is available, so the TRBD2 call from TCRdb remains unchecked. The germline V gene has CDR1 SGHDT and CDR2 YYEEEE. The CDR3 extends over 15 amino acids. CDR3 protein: CASSLIAGRVNEQFF.